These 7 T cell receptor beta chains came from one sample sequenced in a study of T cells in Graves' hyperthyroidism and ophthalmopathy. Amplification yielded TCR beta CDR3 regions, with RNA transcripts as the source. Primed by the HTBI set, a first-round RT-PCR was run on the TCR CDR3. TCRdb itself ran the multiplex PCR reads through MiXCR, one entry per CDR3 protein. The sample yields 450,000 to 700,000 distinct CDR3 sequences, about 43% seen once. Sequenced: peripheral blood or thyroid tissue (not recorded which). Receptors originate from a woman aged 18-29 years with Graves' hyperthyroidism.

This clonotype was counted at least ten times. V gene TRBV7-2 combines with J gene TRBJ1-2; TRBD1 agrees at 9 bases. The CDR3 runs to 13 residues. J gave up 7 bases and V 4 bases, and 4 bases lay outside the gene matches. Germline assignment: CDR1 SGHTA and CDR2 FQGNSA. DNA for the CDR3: TGTGCCAGCAGCTCCCGGGACAGGGTTGGCTACACCTTC. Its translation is CASSSRDRVGYTF.

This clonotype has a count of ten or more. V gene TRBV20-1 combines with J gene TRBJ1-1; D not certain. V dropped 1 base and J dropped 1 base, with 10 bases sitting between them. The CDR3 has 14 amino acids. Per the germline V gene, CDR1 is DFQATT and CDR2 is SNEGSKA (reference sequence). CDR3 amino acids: CSARGGGTNTEAFF. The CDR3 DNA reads TGCAGTGCTAGAGGAGGAGGAACGAACACTGAAGCTTTCTTT.

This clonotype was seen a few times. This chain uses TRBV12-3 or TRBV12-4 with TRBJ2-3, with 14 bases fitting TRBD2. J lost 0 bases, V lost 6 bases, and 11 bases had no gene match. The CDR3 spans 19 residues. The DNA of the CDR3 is TGTGCCAGCAGCCCTCCCGTCGGACTAGCGGGAGGAAGCACAGATACGCAGTATTTT. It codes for CASSPPVGLAGGSTDTQYF.

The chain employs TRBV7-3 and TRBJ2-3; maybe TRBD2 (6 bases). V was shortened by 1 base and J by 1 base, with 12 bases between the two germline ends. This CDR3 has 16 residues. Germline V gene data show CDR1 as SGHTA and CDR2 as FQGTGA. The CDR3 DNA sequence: TGTGCCAGCAGCTTAATGGGACTCACTGGCACAGATACGCAGTATTTT. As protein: CASSLMGLTGTDTQYF.

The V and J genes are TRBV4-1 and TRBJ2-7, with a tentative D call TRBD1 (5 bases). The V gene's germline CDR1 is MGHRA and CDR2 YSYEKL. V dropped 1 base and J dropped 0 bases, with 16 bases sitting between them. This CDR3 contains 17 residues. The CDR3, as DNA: TGCGCCAGCAGCCAAGGATACGGCGACAGAGACTCCTACGAGCAGTACTTC. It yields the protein CASSQGYGDRDSYEQYF.

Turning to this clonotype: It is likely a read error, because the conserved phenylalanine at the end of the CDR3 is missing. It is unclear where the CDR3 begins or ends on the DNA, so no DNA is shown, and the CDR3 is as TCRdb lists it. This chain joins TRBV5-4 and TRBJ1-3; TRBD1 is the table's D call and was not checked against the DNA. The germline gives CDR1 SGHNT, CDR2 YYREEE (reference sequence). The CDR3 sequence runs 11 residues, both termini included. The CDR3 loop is CASSLAGGRHT.

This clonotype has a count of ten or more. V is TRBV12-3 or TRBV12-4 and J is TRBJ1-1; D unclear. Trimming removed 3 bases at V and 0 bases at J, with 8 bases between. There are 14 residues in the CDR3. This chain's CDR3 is CASSLSGMNTEAFF. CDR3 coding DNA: TGTGCCAGCAGTTTGTCGGGGATGAACACTGAAGCTTTCTTT.